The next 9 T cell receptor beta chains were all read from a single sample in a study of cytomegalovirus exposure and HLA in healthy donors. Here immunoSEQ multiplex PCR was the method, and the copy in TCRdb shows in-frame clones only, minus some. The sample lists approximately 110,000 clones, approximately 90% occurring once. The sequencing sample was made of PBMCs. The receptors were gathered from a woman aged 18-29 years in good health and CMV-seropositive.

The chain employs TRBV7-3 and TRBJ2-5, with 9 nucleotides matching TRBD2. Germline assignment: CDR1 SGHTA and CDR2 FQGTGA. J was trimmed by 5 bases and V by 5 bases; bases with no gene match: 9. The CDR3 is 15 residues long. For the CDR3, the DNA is TGTGCCAGCAGCCTCCCCTTAGCGGGGGCGGAGACCCAGTACTTC. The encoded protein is CASSLPLAGAETQYF.

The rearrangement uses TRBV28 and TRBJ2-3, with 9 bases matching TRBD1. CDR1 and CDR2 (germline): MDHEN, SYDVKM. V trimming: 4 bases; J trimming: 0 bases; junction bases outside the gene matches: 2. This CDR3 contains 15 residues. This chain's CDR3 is CASSSGQGSTDTQYF. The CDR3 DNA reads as TGTGCCAGCAGTTCCGGACAGGGGAGCACAGATACGCAGTATTTT.

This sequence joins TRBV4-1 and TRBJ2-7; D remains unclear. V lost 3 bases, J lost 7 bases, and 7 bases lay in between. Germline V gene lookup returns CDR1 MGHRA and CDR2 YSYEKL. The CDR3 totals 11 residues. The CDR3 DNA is TGCGCCAGCAGCCAGGTCGGTGAGCAGTACTTC. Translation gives CASSQVGEQYF.

The CDR3 DNA reads TGTGCCAGCAGCTTAATGGGCAGCACCCAAGAGACCCAGTACTTC. It yields the protein CASSLMGSTQETQYF. The chain employs TRBV7-3 and TRBJ2-5, with no clear D. This CDR3 is built from 15 residues. V dropped 1 base and J dropped 1 base, with 10 bases sitting between them. The V gene's germline CDR1 is SGHTA and CDR2 FQGTGA.

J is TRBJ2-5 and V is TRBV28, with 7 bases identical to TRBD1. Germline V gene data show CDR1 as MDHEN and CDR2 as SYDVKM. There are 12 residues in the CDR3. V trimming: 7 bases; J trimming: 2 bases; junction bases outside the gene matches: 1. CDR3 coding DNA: TGTGCCAGCAAGGGACAGCAAGAGACCCAGTACTTC. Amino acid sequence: CASKGQQETQYF.

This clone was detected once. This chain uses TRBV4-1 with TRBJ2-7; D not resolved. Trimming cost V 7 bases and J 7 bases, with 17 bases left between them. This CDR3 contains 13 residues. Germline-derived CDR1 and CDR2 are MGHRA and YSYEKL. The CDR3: CASTSGEHEEQYF. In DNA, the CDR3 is TGCGCCAGCACCTCTGGAGAGCACGAAGAGCAGTACTTC.

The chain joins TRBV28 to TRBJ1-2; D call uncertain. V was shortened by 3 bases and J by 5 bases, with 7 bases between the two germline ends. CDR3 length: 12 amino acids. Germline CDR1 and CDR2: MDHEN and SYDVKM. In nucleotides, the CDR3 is TGTGCCAGCAGTTTTCTGAGTTATGGCTACACCTTC. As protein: CASSFLSYGYTF.

The CDR3 DNA sequence: TGTGCCATCAGGACAGGGGAGAGCACAACTGGGGCCAACGTCCTGACTTTC. Translated, it gives CAIRTGESTTGANVLTF. This chain links TRBV10-3 with TRBJ2-6; 8 bases match TRBD1. This CDR3 has 17 residues. With V trimmed by 6 bases and J by 2 bases, 9 bases remained unmatched. Germline V lookup: CDR1 ENHRY, CDR2 SYGVKD.

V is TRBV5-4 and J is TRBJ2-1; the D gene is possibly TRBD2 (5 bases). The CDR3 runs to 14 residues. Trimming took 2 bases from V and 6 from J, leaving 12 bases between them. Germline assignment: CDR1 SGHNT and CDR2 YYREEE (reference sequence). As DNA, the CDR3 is TGTGCCAGCAGCTTTCTATTAGCGCGCAATGAGCAGTTCTTC. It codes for CASSFLLARNEQFF.